The sequence of this T cell receptor (beta chain) was determined in a study of T-cell memory formation after mild COVID-19. On this clonotype itself: Its matching antigen is unknown.

TCRdb redid the calling of the 5' RACE reads with MiXCR, one entry per CDR3 protein. The profile shows about 470,000 distinct CDR3 sequences, around a quarter of them singletons. Trimming took off 0 bases at V and 4 bases at J, with 12 bases between the two ends. The CDR3 sequence is 16 residues long. Germline CDR1 is LGHNA and CDR2 is YSLEER. Points from the study as a whole: The appearance of some responding clones in pre-infection memory suggested that cross-reactive memory joined. Mostly located in CM and EM were contracting CD4+ clones, with contracting CD8+ clones located in EMRA.

V is TRBV4-3 and J is TRBJ2-2; D possibly corresponds to TRBD2 (5 bases). The receptor's source is an adult woman who had mild COVID-19 (a few samples of this study predate the infection). Cell type and time point are not known. Sample: PBMCs or a T cell subset sorted from them (not recorded which). CDR3: CASSQDFTGFTGELFF. The CDR3 DNA reads as TGCGCCAGCAGCCAAGATTTTACGGGGTTCACCGGGGAGCTGTTTTTT.